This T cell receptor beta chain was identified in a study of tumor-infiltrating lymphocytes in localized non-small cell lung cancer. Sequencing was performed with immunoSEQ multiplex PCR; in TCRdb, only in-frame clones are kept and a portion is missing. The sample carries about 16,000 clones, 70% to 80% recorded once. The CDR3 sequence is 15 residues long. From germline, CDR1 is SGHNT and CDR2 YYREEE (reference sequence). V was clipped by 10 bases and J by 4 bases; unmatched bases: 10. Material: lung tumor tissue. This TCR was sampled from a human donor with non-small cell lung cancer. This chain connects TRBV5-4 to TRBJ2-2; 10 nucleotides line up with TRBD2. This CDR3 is CAGRLAGEPTGELFF. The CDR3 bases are TGTGCCGGCCGCCTAGCGGGAGAACCCACCGGGGAGCTGTTTTTT.